The rows below give T cell receptor beta chains drawn from one sample of a study of T cells after somatic rescue of genetic block. TCRdb's copy holds only in-frame clones and misses some; the assay was immunoSEQ multiplex PCR. The profile covers 70,000 to 95,000 clones, with about 90% appearing a single time and roughly 1.5% taken by the ten largest. The sample was peripheral blood mononuclear cells (PBMCs). These receptors came from a woman aged 18-29 years. Each CDR3 is given with its conserved first and last residue. A D gene is named only where the DNA matches it firmly. Clone sizes are given selectively: once, few, many, or a class where the clone is expanded.

cdr3_aa | cdr3_nt | v_call | d_call | j_call | clone_size
CASSGGLAGVSTGELFF | TGTGCCAGCAGCGGGGGACTAGCGGGAGTATCAACCGGGGAGCTGTTTTTT | TRBV27 | TRBD2 | TRBJ2-2 | -
CASSMTTIGKQYF | TGTGCCAGCAGCATGACTACAATCGGGAAGCAGTACTTC | TRBV7-2 | - | TRBJ2-7 | -
CASPTLRAVNTEAFF | TGTGCCAGCCCCACTTTAAGGGCGGTGAACACTGAAGCTTTCTTT | TRBV18 | - | TRBJ1-1 | -
CASSLVPPLEQYF | TGTGCCAGCAGCCTCGTGCCCCCTCTCGAGCAGTACTTC | TRBV5-4 | - | TRBJ2-7 | -
CASSFPGQGKYNEQFF | TGTGCCAGCAGTTTCCCGGGACAGGGGAAGTACAATGAGCAGTTCTTC | TRBV6-5 | TRBD1 | TRBJ2-1 | -
CASSRRTRKNSPLHF | TGTGCCAGCAGCCGCCGGACAAGGAAAAATTCACCCCTCCACTTT | TRBV28 | - | TRBJ1-6 | -
CASSFIGQGVQPQHF | TGTGCCAGCAGTTTCATCGGACAGGGAGTGCAGCCCCAGCATTTT | TRBV6-6 | TRBD1 | TRBJ1-5 | -
CASSQPGLEAFF | TGCGCCAGCAGCCAGCCGGGACTCGAAGCTTTCTTT | TRBV4-1 | - | TRBJ1-1 | once
CSGRFRQGAVYEQYF | TGCAGCGGCAGATTTAGACAGGGGGCGGTGTACGAGCAGTACTTC | TRBV29-1 | TRBD1 | TRBJ2-7 | -
CASSSGRPYEKLFF | TGTGCCAGCAGTTCGGGGCGACCTTATGAAAAACTGTTTTTT | TRBV28 | - | TRBJ1-4 | -
CASSWDRQDEQYF | TGCGCCAGCAGCTGGGACAGACAGGACGAGCAGTACTTC | TRBV5-1 | TRBD1 | TRBJ2-7 | -
CASSWTDYKGDNEQFF | TGTGCCAGCAGCTGGACAGACTACAAGGGGGACAATGAGCAGTTCTTC | TRBV13 | - | TRBJ2-1 | -
CAWKTPNTDTQYF | TGTGCCTGGAAGACTCCAAACACAGATACGCAGTATTTT | TRBV30 | - | TRBJ2-3 | -
CASSVSGTGGAEQYF | TGTGCCAGCAGTGTCTCCGGGACAGGGGGCGCCGAGCAGTACTTC | TRBV6-1 | TRBD1 | TRBJ2-7 | -
CASSLETKHEQYF | TGCGCCAGCAGCTTGGAAACGAAGCACGAGCAGTACTTC | TRBV5-1 | - | TRBJ2-7 | -
CASSSGLPPTYNEQFF | TGTGCCAGCAGTTCCGGACTACCCCCAACCTACAATGAGCAGTTCTTC | TRBV6-5 | - | TRBJ2-1 | -
CASSARPSPEQYF | TGTGCCAGCAGCGCACGCCCCAGCCCCGAGCAGTACTTC | TRBV9 | - | TRBJ2-7 | -
CASGLGAGVGETQYF | TGTGCTAGTGGTTTGGGGGCGGGAGTGGGTGAGACCCAGTACTTC | TRBV12-5 | TRBD2 | TRBJ2-5 | -
CASSVSSSNEQFF | TGTGCCAGCAGCGTCTCTAGCTCGAATGAGCAGTTCTTC | TRBV9 | - | TRBJ2-1 | -
CASGGGRGSYEQYF | TGTGCCAGCGGGGGCGGGAGGGGCTCCTACGAGCAGTACTTC | TRBV27 | TRBD2 | TRBJ2-7 | -
CATASPREQFF | TGTGCCACCGCCTCGCCGCGCGAGCAGTTCTTC | TRBV28 | - | TRBJ2-1 | -
CSGGTGDEKLFF | TGCAGCGGAGGGACAGGGGATGAAAAACTGTTTTTT | TRBV29-1 | TRBD1 | TRBJ1-4 | -
CASSVTGGLYEQYF | TGTGCCAGCAGCGTTACAGGGGGGCTCTACGAGCAGTACTTC | TRBV9 | TRBD1 | TRBJ2-7 | -
CASSFGRGLSTEAFF | TGTGCCAGCAGCTTTGGCAGGGGTTTGAGCACTGAAGCTTTCTTT | TRBV5-5 | - | TRBJ1-1 | -
CASSLTPAHRGLQETQYF | TGCGCCAGCAGCTTGACGCCCGCACACAGGGGACTCCAAGAGACCCAGTACTTC | TRBV5-1 | - | TRBJ2-5 | -
CASSQERGLAKNIQYF | TGTGCCAGCAGCCAAGAACGCGGATTAGCCAAAAACATTCAGTACTTC | TRBV14 | - | TRBJ2-4 | -
CASSQVATGNEQYF | TGTGCCAGCAGCCAAGTAGCGACAGGGAACGAGCAGTACTTC | TRBV5-4 | TRBD1 | TRBJ2-7 | -
CASSESGLAGWVGQFF | TGTGCCAGCAGTGAATCTGGACTAGCGGGATGGGTTGGGCAGTTCTTC | TRBV6-1 | TRBD2 | TRBJ2-1 | once
CASSPEGGRTGELFF | TGTGCTAGCAGCCCCGAGGGGGGGAGGACCGGGGAGCTGTTTTTT | TRBV7-7 | - | TRBJ2-2 | -
CASSYYWTIYEQYF | TGTGCCAGCAGTTACTATTGGACTATCTACGAGCAGTACTTC | TRBV6-5 | - | TRBJ2-7 | -
CASSLERYNEQFF | TGTGCCAGCAGCTTAGAGAGGTACAATGAGCAGTTCTTC | TRBV13 | - | TRBJ2-1 | -
CASKAGGRSYEQYF | TGTGCCAGTAAGGCAGGGGGACGCTCCTACGAGCAGTACTTC | TRBV19 | TRBD1 | TRBJ2-7 | -
CASSVGDPHPAGTQYF | TGTGCCAGCAGCGTAGGGGACCCCCATCCTGCCGGGACCCAGTACTTC | TRBV9 | - | TRBJ2-5 | -
CAWSGEPRNQPQHF | TGTGCCTGGAGTGGGGAACCGCGCAATCAGCCCCAGCATTTT | TRBV30 | - | TRBJ1-5 | -
CASSLLRQTEAFF | TGTGCCAGCAGTTTATTACGACAAACTGAAGCTTTCTTT | TRBV28 | - | TRBJ1-1 | -
CASSWIYGREQFF | TGTGCCAGCAGTTGGATTTACGGGAGAGAGCAGTTCTTC | TRBV27 | - | TRBJ2-1 | -
CASSPNDGASGGYTF | TGTGCCAGCAGTCCAAATGACGGAGCCTCGGGTGGCTACACCTTC | TRBV6-6 | - | TRBJ1-2 | once
CASSLAKLGLTPDGEQFF | TGCGCCAGCAGCTTGGCCAAACTGGGACTAACCCCGGATGGTGAGCAGTTCTTC | TRBV5-1 | TRBD2 | TRBJ2-1 | -
CASSPRRTSDGEQYF | TGTGCCAGCAGCCCCCGTAGGACAAGTGACGGCGAGCAGTACTTC | TRBV7-9 | - | TRBJ2-7 | -
CASSSWSGTTGELFF | TGTGCCAGCAGCTCATGGAGCGGGACGACCGGGGAGCTGTTTTTT | TRBV7-9 | TRBD2 | TRBJ2-2 | -
CASSYSNAQETQYF | TGTGCCAGCAGTTACTCGAACGCCCAAGAGACCCAGTACTTC | TRBV6-5 | - | TRBJ2-5 | -
CASRDRARGEKLFF | TGTGCCAGTAGGGACAGGGCGAGAGGTGAAAAACTGTTTTTT | TRBV19 | TRBD1 | TRBJ1-4 | -
CASRGWEGGRTEAFF | TGTGCCAGCAGGGGCTGGGAAGGGGGTCGGACTGAAGCTTTCTTT | TRBV6-5 | - | TRBJ1-1 | -
CASSWKPGQGPTEAFF | TGTGCCAGCAGCTGGAAGCCGGGACAGGGGCCCACTGAAGCTTTCTTT | TRBV7-9 | TRBD1 | TRBJ1-1 | -
CASSPLPAVGGIQPQHF | TGTGCCAGCTCACCACTACCCGCGGTAGGGGGGATTCAGCCCCAGCATTTT | TRBV18 | - | TRBJ1-5 | -
CASQARGPTDTQYF | TGTGCCAGCCAGGCCAGGGGCCCCACAGATACGCAGTATTTT | TRBV14 | - | TRBJ2-3 | -
CASSKGQAYEQYF | TGTGCCAGCAGCAAAGGACAGGCCTACGAGCAGTACTTC | TRBV7-6 | TRBD1 | TRBJ2-7 | -
CASSSSSGLNEQFF | TGCGCCAGCAGCTCGTCTAGCGGGCTAAATGAGCAGTTCTTC | TRBV5-1 | TRBD2 | TRBJ2-1 | -
CASSEFKGSSGNTIYF | TGTGCCAGCAGTGAATTTAAGGGAAGCTCTGGAAACACCATATATTTT | TRBV25-1 | - | TRBJ1-3 | -
CASSPGNTIYF | TGTGCCAGCAGCCCCGGCAACACCATATATTTT | TRBV5-5 | - | TRBJ1-3 | -
CASSLDARYGYTF | TGTGCCAGCAGCCTAGACGCCCGCTATGGCTACACCTTC | TRBV28 | - | TRBJ1-2 | -
CASSLDFRTANYGYTF | TGTGCCAGCAGCTTGGACTTCAGGACAGCTAACTATGGCTACACCTTC | TRBV5-5 | - | TRBJ1-2 | -
CASGFPDRLGEKLFF | TGTGCTAGTGGTTTCCCGGACCGACTTGGAGAAAAACTGTTTTTT | TRBV12-5 | - | TRBJ1-4 | -
CSVGTGGPSDTQYF | TGCAGCGTTGGGACTGGAGGTCCATCAGATACGCAGTATTTT | TRBV29-1 | - | TRBJ2-3 | -